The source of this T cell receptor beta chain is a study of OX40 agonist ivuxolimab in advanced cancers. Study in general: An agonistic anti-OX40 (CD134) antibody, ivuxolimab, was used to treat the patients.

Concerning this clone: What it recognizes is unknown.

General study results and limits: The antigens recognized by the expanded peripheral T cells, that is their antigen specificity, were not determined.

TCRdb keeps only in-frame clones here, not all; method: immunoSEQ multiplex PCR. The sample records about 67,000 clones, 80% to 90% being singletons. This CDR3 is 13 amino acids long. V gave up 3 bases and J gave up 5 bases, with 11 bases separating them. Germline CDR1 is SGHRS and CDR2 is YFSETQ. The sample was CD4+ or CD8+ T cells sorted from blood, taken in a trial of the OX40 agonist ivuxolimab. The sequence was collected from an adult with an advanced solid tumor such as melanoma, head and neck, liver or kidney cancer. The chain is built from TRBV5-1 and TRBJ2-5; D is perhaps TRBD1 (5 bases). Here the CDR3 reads CASSSGSTETQYF. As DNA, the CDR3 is TGCGCCAGCAGCTCAGGGTCGACGGAGACCCAGTACTTC.